This T cell receptor (beta chain) derives from a study of Tregs in tolerant kidney transplant recipients. Thawed PBMCs were FACS-sorted into unstimulated CD4+CD25+CD127- regulatory T cells, CD4+CD25- non-regulatory cells, CD4 and CD8 cells. The CDR3 sequence is 11 residues long. In germline, CDR1 is LNHNV, CDR2 YYDKDF (reference sequence). V lost 5 bases and J 7 bases, leaving 6 bases between the germline ends. A word on this clone: What it recognizes is unknown.

Clones were read by immunoSEQ multiplex PCR, and TCRdb kept only the in-frame ones, dropping some. The table shows under 100,000 clones, with approximately 92% occurring only once. Overall study results and limits: Activated donor B cell expansion appeared to reveal the most relevant donor-specific TCRbeta repertoire. The small number of patients limits these findings pending further validation.

The sequence derives from a human donor in good health. Sequenced input: CD8+ T cells from blood. V is TRBV15 and J is TRBJ2-1, with D hard to call. DNA of the CDR3: TGTGCCACCAGCGGTTGGAATGAGCAGTTCTTC. Translating gives CATSGWNEQFF.